Sequencing of this T cell receptor (beta chain) was carried out in a study of CXCR3-negative and CXCR3-positive naive CD8 T cells. Points from the study as a whole: Diversity in memory CD8+ cells fell much lower than the comparably high levels seen in both naive subsets. CXCR3-positive naive cells had more hydrophobic TRB CDR3s than CXCR3-negative naive cells. Cryopreserved cells partially lost CXCR3 expression, and fresh PBMCs were used in most assays.

With regard to this clonotype: Its antigen is unidentified.

This CDR3 has 14 amino acids. Per the germline V gene, CDR1 is MGHRA and CDR2 is YSYEKL. Via 5' RACE with UMI labels, TRB cDNA libraries were prepared. TCRdb re-called the 5' RACE reads; one entry per CDR3 protein, DNA not given. This sample's table reports approximately 140,000 distinct CDR3 sequences. The receptor was isolated from a human donor in good health. Some clones in this sample may be carry-over from other donors' samples. Sequencing was done on a sample of naive CXCR3+ CD8+ T cells from blood. Subset defined: CD45RO-CCR7+CD27+CD95- naive CD8+ T cells expressing CXCR3 (TNR3+). V usage is TRBV4-1 and J usage is TRBJ1-6. The CDR3 protein is CASSVGEVNSPLHF.